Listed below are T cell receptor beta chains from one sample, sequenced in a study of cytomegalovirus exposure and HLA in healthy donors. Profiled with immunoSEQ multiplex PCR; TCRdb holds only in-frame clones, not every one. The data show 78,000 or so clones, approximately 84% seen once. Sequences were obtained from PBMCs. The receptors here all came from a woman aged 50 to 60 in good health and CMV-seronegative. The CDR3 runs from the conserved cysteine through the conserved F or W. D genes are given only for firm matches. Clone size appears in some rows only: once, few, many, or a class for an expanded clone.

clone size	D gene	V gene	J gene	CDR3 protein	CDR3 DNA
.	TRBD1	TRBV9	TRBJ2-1	CASSPSFGDRGRNEQFF	TGTGCCAGCAGCCCCTCCTTCGGGGACAGGGGTAGGAATGAGCAGTTCTTC
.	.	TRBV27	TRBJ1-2	CASSLSGGDYGYTF	TGTGCCAGCAGTTTATCAGGGGGAGACTATGGCTACACCTTC
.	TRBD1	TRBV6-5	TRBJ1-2	CASNPGQGSYGYTF	TGTGCCAGCAACCCCGGACAGGGCTCCTATGGCTACACCTTC
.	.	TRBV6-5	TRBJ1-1	CASSYSQGNTEAFF	TGTGCCAGCAGTTATTCTCAGGGAAACACTGAAGCTTTCTTT
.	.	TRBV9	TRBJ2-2	CASSVEGPWGELFF	TGTGCCAGCAGCGTAGAGGGGCCTTGGGGGGAGCTGTTTTTT
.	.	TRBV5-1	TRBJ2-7	CASSLSAYEQYF	TGCGCCAGCAGCTTGTCCGCCTACGAGCAGTACTTC
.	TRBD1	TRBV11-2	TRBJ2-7	CASSPGSGQFYEQYF	TGTGCCAGCAGTCCTGGTTCGGGACAGTTCTACGAGCAGTACTTC
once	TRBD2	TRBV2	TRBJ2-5	CASSERLAGGRETQYF	TGTGCCAGCAGTGAGAGGCTAGCGGGGGGGCGCGAGACCCAGTACTTC
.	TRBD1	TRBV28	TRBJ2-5	CASIPTGGLGGQYF	TGTGCCAGCATCCCGACAGGGGGCCTCGGGGGCCAGTACTTC
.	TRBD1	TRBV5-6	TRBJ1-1	CASSLEGNAGGWTEAFF	TGTGCCAGCAGCTTGGAAGGTAACGCAGGGGGCTGGACTGAAGCTTTCTTT
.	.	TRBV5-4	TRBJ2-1	CASRVNSNNEQFF	TGTGCCAGCAGAGTGAACAGTAACAATGAGCAGTTCTTC
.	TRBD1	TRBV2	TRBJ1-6	CASGRQGGNSPLHF	TGTGCCAGCGGACGACAGGGGGGTAATTCACCCCTCCACTTT
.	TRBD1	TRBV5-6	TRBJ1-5	CASSPSTGQGVSNQPQHF	TGTGCCAGCAGCCCAAGTACCGGACAGGGAGTGAGCAATCAGCCCCAGCATTTT
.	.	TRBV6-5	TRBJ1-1	CASSFRGKYTEAFF	TGTGCCAGCAGTTTCAGAGGGAAATACACTGAAGCTTTCTTT
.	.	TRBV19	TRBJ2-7	CASSTGGVGYEQYF	TGTGCCAGTAGTACTGGAGGGGTTGGCTACGAGCAGTACTTC
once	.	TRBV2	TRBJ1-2	CASSEALPGSGYTF	TGTGCCAGCAGTGAAGCGCTTCCGGGGAGTGGCTACACCTTC
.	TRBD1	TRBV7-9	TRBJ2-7	CASSPGQGYEQYF	TGTGCCAGCAGCCCGGGACAGGGGTACGAGCAGTACTTC
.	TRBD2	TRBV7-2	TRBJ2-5	CASSSLAGGQETQYF	TGTGCCAGCAGCTCCTTAGCGGGGGGACAAGAGACCCAGTACTTC
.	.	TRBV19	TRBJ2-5	CASKRFGAGSEETQYF	TGTGCCAGTAAAAGATTTGGGGCTGGTAGTGAAGAGACCCAGTACTTC
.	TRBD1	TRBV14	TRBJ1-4	CASSQGDRAHEKLFF	TGTGCCAGCAGCCAAGGGGACAGGGCGCATGAAAAACTGTTTTTT
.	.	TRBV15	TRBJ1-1	CATSREKQLTEAFF	TGTGCCACCAGCAGAGAAAAACAGCTTACTGAAGCTTTCTTT
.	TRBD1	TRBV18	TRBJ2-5	CASSPTDRQETQYF	TGTGCCAGCTCACCAACGGACAGGCAAGAGACCCAGTACTTC
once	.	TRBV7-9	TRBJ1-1	CTSSARGDEAFF	TGTACCAGCAGCGCCCGGGGAGATGAAGCTTTCTTT
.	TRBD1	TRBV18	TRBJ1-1	CASSPGTGEAFF	TGTGCCAGCTCACCCGGGACAGGGGAAGCTTTCTTT
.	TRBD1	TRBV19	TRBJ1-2	CASRLPGQGQNGYTF	TGTGCCAGTAGACTACCGGGACAGGGGCAAAATGGCTACACCTTC
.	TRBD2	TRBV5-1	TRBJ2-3	CASSLVGALAVSTDTQYF	TGCGCCAGCAGCTTGGTGGGGGCACTAGCGGTGAGCACAGATACGCAGTATTTT
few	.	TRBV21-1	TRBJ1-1	CASSKSCEAFF	TGTGCCAGCAGCAAGAGTTGTGAAGCTTTCTTT
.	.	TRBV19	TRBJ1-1	CASSIGSMNTEAFF	TGTGCCAGTAGTATAGGTTCTATGAACACTGAAGCTTTCTTT
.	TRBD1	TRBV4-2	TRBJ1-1	CASSQGQANTEAFF	TGTGCCAGCAGCCAGGGACAGGCGAACACTGAAGCTTTCTTT
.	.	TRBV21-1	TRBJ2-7	CASSKRYLGQKFPFTYEQYF	TGTGCCAGCAGCAAAAGGTACCTGGGACAGAAGTTTCCCTTCACCTACGAGCAGTACTTC
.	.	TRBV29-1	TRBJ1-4	CSVSETGLIEEKLFF	TGCAGCGTCTCCGAGACAGGCCTAATTGAGGAAAAACTGTTTTTT
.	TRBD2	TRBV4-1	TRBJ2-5	CASSQEGRVQETQYF	TGCGCCAGCAGCCAAGAAGGGAGGGTCCAAGAGACCCAGTACTTC
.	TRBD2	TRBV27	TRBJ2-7	CASSTIAGAYEQYF	TGTGCCAGCAGCACGATAGCGGGGGCCTACGAGCAGTACTTC
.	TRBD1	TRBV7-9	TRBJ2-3	CASSEGTGDFTDTQYF	TGTGCCAGCAGCGAAGGGACAGGGGACTTCACAGATACGCAGTATTTT
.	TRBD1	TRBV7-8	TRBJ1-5	CASSDRVNQPQHF	TGTGCCAGCAGCGACAGGGTCAATCAGCCCCAGCATTTT
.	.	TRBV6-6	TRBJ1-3	CASSSRGLSGNTIYF	TGTGCCAGCAGTTCTCGGGGGTTGTCTGGAAACACCATATATTTT
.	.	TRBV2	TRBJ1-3	CASDRDGNTIYF	TGTGCCAGCGACAGAGATGGAAACACCATATATTTT
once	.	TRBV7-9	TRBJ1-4	CASSSTGGGEKLFF	TGTGCTAGCAGCTCGACAGGCGGGGGAGAAAAACTGTTTTTT
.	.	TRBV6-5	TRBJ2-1	CASRGTDNEQFF	TGTGCCAGCAGGGGGACTGACAATGAGCAGTTCTTC
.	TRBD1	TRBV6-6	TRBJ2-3	CASSDRDRGTDTQYF	TGTGCCAGCAGTGACCGGGACAGGGGGACAGATACGCAGTATTTT
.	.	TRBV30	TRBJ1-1	CAWSTGHLNTEAFF	TGTGCCTGGAGTACGGGACACTTGAACACTGAAGCTTTCTTT
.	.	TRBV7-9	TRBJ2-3	CASSLAVRGSRSNQPQYF	TGTGCCAGCAGCTTAGCGGTAAGGGGCAGTCGTAGCAATCAGCCCCAGTATTTT
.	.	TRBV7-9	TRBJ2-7	CASSLGRSYEQYF	TGTGCCAGCAGCTTAGGCAGGTCCTACGAGCAGTACTTC
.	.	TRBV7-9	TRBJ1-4	CASSRTETNEKLFF	TGTGCCAGCAGCCGGACAGAAACTAATGAAAAACTGTTTTTT
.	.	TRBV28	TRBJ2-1	CASSPPKRNEQFF	TGTGCCAGCAGTCCCCCCAAGCGTAATGAGCAGTTCTTC
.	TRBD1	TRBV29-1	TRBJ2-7	CSVEGAQGGTYEQYF	TGCAGCGTTGAAGGCGCACAGGGGGGTACCTACGAGCAGTACTTC
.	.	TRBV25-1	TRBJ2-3	CASSDNRVTDTQYF	TGTGCCAGCAGTGACAACAGGGTCACAGATACGCAGTATTTT
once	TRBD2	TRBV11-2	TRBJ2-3	CASIDYVAGGYGADTQYF	TGTGCCAGCATTGACTATGTAGCGGGAGGGTATGGCGCAGATACGCAGTATTTT
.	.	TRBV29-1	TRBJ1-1	CSVGWGRGEAFF	TGCAGCGTCGGCTGGGGGAGGGGTGAAGCTTTCTTT
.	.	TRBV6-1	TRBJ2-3	CASSEGLATTDTQYF	TGTGCCAGCAGTGAAGGTCTGGCAACGACAGATACGCAGTATTTT
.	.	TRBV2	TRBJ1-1	CASSAGEYTEAFF	TGTGCCAGCAGTGCAGGGGAGTACACTGAAGCTTTCTTT
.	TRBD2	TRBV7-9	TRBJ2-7	CASSPAGVGYEQYF	TGTGCCAGCAGCCCAGCGGGAGTAGGATACGAGCAGTACTTC
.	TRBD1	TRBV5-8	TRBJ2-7	CASSLNRGIGEQYF	TGTGCCAGCAGCCTAAACAGGGGAATTGGCGAGCAGTACTTC
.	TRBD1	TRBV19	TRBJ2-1	CASSGATGGSSYNEQFF	TGTGCCAGTAGTGGAGCGACAGGGGGCAGCTCCTACAATGAGCAGTTCTTC
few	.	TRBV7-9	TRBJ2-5	CASSLVARPQETQYF	TGTGCCAGCAGCTTAGTTGCGCGGCCCCAAGAGACCCAGTACTTC
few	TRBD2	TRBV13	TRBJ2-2	CASSLGLAGNTGELFF	TGTGCCAGCAGCTTAGGACTAGCGGGGAACACCGGGGAGCTGTTTTTT
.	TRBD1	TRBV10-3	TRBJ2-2	CAISGRAGQGAGELFF	TGTGCCATCAGTGGGAGAGCTGGACAGGGAGCCGGGGAGCTGTTTTTT
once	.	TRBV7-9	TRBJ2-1	CASSLGGSWEQFF	TGTGCCAGCAGCTTAGGTGGGAGTTGGGAGCAGTTCTTC
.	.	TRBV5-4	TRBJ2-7	CASSLERTAYEQYF	TGTGCCAGCAGCTTGGAGAGGACAGCCTACGAGCAGTACTTC
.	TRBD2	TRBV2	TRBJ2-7	CASSLTSGRGSYEQYF	TGTGCCAGCAGTCTCACTAGCGGGAGAGGATCCTACGAGCAGTACTTC